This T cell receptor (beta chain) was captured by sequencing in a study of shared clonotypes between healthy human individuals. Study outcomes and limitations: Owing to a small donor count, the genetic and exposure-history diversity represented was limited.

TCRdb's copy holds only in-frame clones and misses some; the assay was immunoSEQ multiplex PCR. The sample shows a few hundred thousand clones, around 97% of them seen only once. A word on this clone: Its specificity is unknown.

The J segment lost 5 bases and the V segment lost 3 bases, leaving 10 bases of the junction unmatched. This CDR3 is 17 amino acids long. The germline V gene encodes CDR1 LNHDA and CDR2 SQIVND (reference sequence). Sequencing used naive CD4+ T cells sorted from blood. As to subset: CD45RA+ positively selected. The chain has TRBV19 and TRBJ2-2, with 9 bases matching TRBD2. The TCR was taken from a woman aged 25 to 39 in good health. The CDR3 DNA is TGTGCCAGTAGTATTGGGCGGGAGGGCCGGCGAACCGGGGAGCTGTTTTTT. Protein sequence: CASSIGREGRRTGELFF.